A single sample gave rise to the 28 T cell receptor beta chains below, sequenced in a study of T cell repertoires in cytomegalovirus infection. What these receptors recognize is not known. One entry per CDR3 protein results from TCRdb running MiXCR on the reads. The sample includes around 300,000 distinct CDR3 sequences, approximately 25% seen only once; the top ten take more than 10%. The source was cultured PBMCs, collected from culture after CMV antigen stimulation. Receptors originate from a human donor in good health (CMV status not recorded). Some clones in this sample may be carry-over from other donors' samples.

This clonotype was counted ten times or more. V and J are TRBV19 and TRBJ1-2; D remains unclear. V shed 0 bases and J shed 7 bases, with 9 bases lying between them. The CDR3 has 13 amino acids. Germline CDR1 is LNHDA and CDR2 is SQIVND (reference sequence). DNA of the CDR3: TGTGCCAGTAGTATAGATCCCTCCCGTGGCTACACCTTC. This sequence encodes CASSIDPSRGYTF.

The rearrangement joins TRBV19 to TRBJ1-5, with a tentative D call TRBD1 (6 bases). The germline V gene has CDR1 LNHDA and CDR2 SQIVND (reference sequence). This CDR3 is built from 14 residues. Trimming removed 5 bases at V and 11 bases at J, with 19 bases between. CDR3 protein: CASSPRDILQSQHF. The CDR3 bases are TGTGCCAGTAGTCCGAGGGACATCCTCCAGTCCCAGCATTTT.

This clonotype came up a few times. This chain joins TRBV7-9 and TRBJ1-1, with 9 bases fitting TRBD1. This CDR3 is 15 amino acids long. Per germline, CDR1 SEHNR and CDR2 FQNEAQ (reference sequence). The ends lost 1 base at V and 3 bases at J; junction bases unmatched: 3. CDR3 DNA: TGTGCCAGCAGCTTAGGGGACAGGGCGGACACTGAAGCTTTCTTT. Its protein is CASSLGDRADTEAFF.

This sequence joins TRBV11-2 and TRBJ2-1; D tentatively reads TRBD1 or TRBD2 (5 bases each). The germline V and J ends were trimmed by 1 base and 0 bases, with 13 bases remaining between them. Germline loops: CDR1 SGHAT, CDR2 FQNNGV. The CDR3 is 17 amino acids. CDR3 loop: CASSLVGAGSSYNEQFF. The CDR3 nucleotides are TGTGCCAGCAGCTTAGTAGGGGCGGGCAGCTCCTACAATGAGCAGTTCTTC.

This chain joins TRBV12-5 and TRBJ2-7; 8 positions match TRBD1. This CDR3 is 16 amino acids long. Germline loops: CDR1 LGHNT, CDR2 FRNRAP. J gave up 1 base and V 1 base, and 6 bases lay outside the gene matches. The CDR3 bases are TGTGCTAGTGGTTTGGCCGGGACAGGCCTATCCTACGAGCAGTACGTC. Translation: CASGLAGTGLSYEQYV.

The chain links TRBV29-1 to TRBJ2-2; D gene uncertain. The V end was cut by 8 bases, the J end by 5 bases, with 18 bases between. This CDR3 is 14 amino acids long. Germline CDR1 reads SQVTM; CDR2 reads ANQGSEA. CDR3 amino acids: CSCKVTTQTGELFF. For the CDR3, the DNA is TGCAGCTGTAAGGTGACCACCCAGACCGGGGAGCTGTTTTTT.

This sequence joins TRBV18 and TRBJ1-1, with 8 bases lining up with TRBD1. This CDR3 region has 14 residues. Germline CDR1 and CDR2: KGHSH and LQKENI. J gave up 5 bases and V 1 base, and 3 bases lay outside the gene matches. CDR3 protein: CASSPLDRETEAFF. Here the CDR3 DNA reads TGTGCCAGCTCACCACTGGACAGGGAAACTGAAGCTTTCTTT.

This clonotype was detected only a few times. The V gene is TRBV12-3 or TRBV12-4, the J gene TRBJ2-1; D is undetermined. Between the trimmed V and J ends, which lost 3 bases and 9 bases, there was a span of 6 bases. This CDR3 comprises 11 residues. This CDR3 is CASSFLVEQFF. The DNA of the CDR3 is TGTGCCAGCAGTTTCTTGGTTGAGCAGTTCTTC.

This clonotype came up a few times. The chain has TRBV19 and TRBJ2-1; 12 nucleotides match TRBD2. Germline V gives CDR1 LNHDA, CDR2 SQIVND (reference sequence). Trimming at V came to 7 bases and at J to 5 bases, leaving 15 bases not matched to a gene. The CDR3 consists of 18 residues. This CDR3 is CASIPRSSGRASDNEQFF. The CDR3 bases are TGTGCCAGTATCCCCCGGTCTAGCGGGAGGGCTTCGGACAATGAGCAGTTCTTC.

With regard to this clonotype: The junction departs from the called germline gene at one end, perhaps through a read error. The CDR3 DNA reads TGCAGTGCCAGAGGGGGGGGGAGGGTAACCGGGGAGCTGTTTTTT. Protein product: CSARGGGRVTGELFF. The chain employs TRBV20-1 and TRBJ2-2, with D possibly TRBD2 on 7 matching bases. CDR3 length: 15 residues. In germline, CDR1 is DFQATT, CDR2 SNEGSKA (reference sequence).

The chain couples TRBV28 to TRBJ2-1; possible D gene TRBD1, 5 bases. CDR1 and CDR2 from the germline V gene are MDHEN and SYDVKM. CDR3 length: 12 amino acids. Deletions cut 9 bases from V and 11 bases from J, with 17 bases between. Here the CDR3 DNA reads TGTGCCAGTCTCGCTCTCCCAGGGAAGCAGTTCTTC. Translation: CASLALPGKQFF. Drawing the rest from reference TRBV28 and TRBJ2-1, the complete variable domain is DVKVTQSSRYLVKRTGEKVFLECVQDMDHENMFWYRQDPGLGLRLIYFSYDVKMKEKGDIPEGYSVSREKKERFSLILESASTNQTSMYLCASLALPGKQFFGPGTRLTVL.

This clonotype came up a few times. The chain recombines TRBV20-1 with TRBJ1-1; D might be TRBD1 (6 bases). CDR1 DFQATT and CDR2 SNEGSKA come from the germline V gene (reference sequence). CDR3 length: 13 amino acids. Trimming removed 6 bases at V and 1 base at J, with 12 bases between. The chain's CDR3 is CSATKTGNTEAFF. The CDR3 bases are TGCAGTGCAACCAAGACAGGGAACACTGAAGCTTTCTTT.

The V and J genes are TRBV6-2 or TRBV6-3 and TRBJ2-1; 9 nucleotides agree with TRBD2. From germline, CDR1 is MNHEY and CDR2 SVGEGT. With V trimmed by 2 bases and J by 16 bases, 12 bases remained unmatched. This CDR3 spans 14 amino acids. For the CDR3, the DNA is TGTGCCAGCAGTTACGGGACTAGCCAAAAGATAGATTTCTTC. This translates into CASSYGTSQKIDFF.

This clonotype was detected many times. The CDR3 DNA reads TGTGCCAGCAGCTTAACATATGAGCAGTTCTTC. Its protein product is CASSLTYEQFF. This sequence joins TRBV7-2 and TRBJ2-1; D is uncertain. Germline loops: CDR1 SGHTA, CDR2 FQGNSA. V gave up 2 bases and J gave up 8 bases, with 4 bases separating them. The CDR3 contains 11 residues.

CDR3 residues: CASSLSLAGVQETQYF. The CDR3 DNA follows: TGTGCCAGCAGTTTATCCCTAGCGGGGGTTCAAGAGACCCAGTACTTC. V is TRBV28 and J is TRBJ2-5, with TRBD2 identical over 10 bases. CDR3 size: 16 residues. V trimming: 1 base; J trimming: 2 bases; junction bases outside the gene matches: 4. Germline values: CDR1 MDHEN, CDR2 SYDVKM.

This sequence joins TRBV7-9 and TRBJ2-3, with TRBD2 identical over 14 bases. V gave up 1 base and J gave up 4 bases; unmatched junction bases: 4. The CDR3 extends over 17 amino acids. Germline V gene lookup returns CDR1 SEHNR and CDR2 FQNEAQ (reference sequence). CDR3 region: CASSLGLAGGLADTQYF. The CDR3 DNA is TGTGCCAGCAGCTTAGGACTAGCGGGAGGGCTGGCAGATACGCAGTATTTT.

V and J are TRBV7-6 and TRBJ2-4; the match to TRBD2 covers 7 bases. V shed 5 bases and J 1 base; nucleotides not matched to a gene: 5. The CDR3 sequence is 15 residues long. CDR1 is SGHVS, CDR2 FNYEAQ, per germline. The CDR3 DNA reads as TGTGCCAGCAGCCTGACCGGGGGGGCCAAAAACATTCAGTACTTC. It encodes CASSLTGGAKNIQYF.

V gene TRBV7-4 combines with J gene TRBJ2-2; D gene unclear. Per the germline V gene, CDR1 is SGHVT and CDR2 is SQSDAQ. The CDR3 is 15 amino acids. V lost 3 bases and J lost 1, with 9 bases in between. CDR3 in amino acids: CASSLDGLNTGELFF. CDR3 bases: TGTGCCAGCAGCTTGGACGGGTTGAACACCGGGGAGCTGTTTTTT. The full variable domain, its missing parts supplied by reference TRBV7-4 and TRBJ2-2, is GAGVSQSPRYKVAKRGRDVALRCDSISGHVTLYWYRQTLGQGSEVLTYSQSDAQRDKSGRPSGRFSAERPERSVSTLKIQRTEQGDSAVYLCASSLDGLNTGELFFGEGSRLTVL.

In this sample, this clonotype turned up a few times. CDR3 region: CASKEVNTEAFF. The CDR3 nucleotides read TGTGCCAGCAAGGAGGTGAACACTGAAGCTTTCTTT. The rearrangement uses TRBV28 and TRBJ1-1; no clear D. This CDR3 has 12 residues. Trimming shortened V by 7 bases and J by 0 bases, and 6 bases separated the two germline ends. Germline V lookup: CDR1 MDHEN, CDR2 SYDVKM.

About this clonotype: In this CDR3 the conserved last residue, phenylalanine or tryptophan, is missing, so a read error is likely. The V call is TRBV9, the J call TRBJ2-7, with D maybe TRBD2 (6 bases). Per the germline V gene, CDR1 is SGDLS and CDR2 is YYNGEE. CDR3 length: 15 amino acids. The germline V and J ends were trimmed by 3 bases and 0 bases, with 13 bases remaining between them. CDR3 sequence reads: CASSEGTLGSYEQYS. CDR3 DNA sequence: TGTGCCAGCAGCGAGGGGACTTTGGGCTCCTACGAGCAGTACTCC.

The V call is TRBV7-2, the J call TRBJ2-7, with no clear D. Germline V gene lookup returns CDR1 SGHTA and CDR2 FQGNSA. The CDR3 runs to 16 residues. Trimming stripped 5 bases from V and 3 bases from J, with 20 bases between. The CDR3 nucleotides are TGTGCCAGCAGCCCACCTTCTTGGTCGGGTGTCTACGAGCAGTACGTC. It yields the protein CASSPPSWSGVYEQYV.

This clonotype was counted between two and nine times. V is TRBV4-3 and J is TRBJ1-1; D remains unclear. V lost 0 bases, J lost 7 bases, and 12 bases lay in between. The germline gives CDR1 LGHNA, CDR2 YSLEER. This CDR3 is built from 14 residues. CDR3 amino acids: CASSQDPGFGEAFF. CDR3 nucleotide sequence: TGCGCCAGCAGCCAAGATCCGGGGTTTGGTGAAGCTTTCTTT.

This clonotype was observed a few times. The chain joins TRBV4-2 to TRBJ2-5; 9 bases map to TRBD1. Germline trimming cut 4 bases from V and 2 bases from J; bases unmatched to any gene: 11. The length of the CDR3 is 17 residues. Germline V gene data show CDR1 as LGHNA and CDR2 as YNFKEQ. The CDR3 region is CASSPLPGQGAQETQYF. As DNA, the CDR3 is TGTGCCAGCAGCCCTCTCCCGGGACAGGGAGCTCAAGAGACCCAGTACTTC.

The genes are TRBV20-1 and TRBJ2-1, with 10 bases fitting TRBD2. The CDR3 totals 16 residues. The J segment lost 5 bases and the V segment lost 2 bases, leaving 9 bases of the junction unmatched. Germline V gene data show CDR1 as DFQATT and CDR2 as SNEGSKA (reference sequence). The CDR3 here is CSARLAGVVSNNEQFF. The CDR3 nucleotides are TGCAGTGCTAGACTAGCGGGAGTGGTTTCGAACAATGAGCAGTTCTTC.

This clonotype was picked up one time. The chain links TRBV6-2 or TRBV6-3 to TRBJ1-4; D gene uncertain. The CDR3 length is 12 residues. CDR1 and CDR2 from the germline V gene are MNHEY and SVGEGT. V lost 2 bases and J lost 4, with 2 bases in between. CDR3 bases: TGTGCCAGCAGTTACAATAATGAAAAACTGTTTTTT. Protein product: CASSYNNEKLFF.

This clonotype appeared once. The CDR3 here is CASSLTGQGETQYF. The DNA for the CDR3 is TGCGCCAGCAGCTTGACGGGCCAAGGGGAGACCCAGTACTTC. The chain employs TRBV5-1 and TRBJ2-5; D is ambiguous. The V end lost 1 base, the J end lost 5 bases, and 12 bases lay between the germline ends. Looked up from germline, CDR1 is SGHRS and CDR2 is YFSETQ. The CDR3 extends over 14 amino acids.

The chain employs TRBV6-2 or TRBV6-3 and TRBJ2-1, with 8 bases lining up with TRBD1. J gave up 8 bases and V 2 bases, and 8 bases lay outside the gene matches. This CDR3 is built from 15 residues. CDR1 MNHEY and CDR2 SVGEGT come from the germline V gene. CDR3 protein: CASSYRTGTSHEQFF. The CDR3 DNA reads TGTGCCAGCAGTTACAGGACAGGGACTTCGCATGAGCAGTTCTTC.

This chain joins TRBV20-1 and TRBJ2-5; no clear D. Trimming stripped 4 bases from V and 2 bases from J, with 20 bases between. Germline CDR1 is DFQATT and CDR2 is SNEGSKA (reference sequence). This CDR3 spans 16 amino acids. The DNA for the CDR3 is TGCAGTGCTACTATTGTCCTGCGCCCGAGTCAAGAGACCCAGTACTTC. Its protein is CSATIVLRPSQETQYF.